The rows below give T cell receptor beta chains drawn from one sample of a study of T cells in Graves' hyperthyroidism and ophthalmopathy. TCRdb reprocessed the multiplex PCR reads with MiXCR, giving one entry per CDR3 protein. The sample holds about 520,000 distinct CDR3 sequences, roughly a quarter seen once. Input material: blood. The receptors come from a woman in her twenties or thirties with Graves' ophthalmopathy. CDR3s include the opening cysteine and the closing phenylalanine or tryptophan. A D gene is named only where the DNA matches it firmly. The size field is filled for only some rows; it gives once, few, many or a size class.

>.|TRBJ2-7|few|TRBV6-5
TGTGCCAGCAGTTACTCGACTCTCCGTTCCGAGCAGTACTTC
CASSYSTLRSEQYF
>.|TRBJ1-2|.|TRBV12-3/TRBV12-4
TGTGCCAGCACTGAGGACAGCCCTAGGGGCTACACCTTC
CASTEDSPRGYTF
>TRBD1|TRBJ2-7|.|TRBV10-3
TGTGCCATCAGTGGGCCCCGGACAGGGTCCAACGAGCAGTACTTC
CAISGPRTGSNEQYF
>TRBD2|TRBJ2-5|many|TRBV12-3/TRBV12-4
TGTGCCAGCAGTCCATGGACTAGCGGGGAAGAGACCCAGTACTTC
CASSPWTSGEETQYF
>.|TRBJ1-1|.|TRBV12-3/TRBV12-4
TGTGCCAGCAGCTTAGTACTTGGGGCTGAAGCTTTCTTT
CASSLVLGAEAFF
>TRBD2|TRBJ2-5|many|TRBV28
TGTGCCAGCAGTTTATTGACTAGCGGGAGAGAGACCCAGTACTTC
CASSLLTSGRETQYF
>.|TRBJ1-1|few|TRBV7-6
TGTGCCAGCAGCTTGGCCCAGTCGGCCAGGAACACTGAAGCTTTCTTT
CASSLAQSARNTEAFF
>.|TRBJ2-7|.|TRBV20-1
TGCAGTGCTAGACCTCCGACAGGCTCCATGGACGAGCAGTACTTC
CSARPPTGSMDEQYF
>.|TRBJ1-3|many|TRBV18
TGTGCCAGCTCACAAGGTAGCTCTGGAAACACCATATATTTT
CASSQGSSGNTIYF
>.|TRBJ1-5|many|TRBV2
TGTGCCAGCAGTGAAGCGTACGGGGTCCCTGTGCATTTT
CASSEAYGVPVHF
>.|TRBJ1-5|many|TRBV7-2
TGTGCCAGCAGCTTAGTGGGGGATAGCAATCAGCCCCAGCATTTT
CASSLVGDSNQPQHF
>TRBD1|TRBJ1-2|.|TRBV28
TGTGCCAGCAGTTTTTTACAACCGGGACAGTTATATGGCTACACCTTC
CASSFLQPGQLYGYTF
>TRBD1|TRBJ1-5|many|TRBV6-5
TGTGCCAGCAGTCGGACAGGGGGCAATAGCAATCAGCCCCAGCATTTT
CASSRTGGNSNQPQHF
>.|TRBJ2-2|.|TRBV4-1
TGCGCCAGCAGGCAAAATTCATGGTACACACCTAGAAACACCGGGGAGCTGTTTTTT
CASRQNSWYTPRNTGELFF
>.|TRBJ1-2|few|TRBV30
TGTGCCTGGAGTGTACTGGGGGCGGACTATGGCTACACCTTC
CAWSVLGADYGYTF
>.|TRBJ2-7|many|TRBV7-2
TGTGCCAGCAGCCAACCTCCCCTGGGTCTCTACGAGCAGTACTTC
CASSQPPLGLYEQYF
>TRBD1|TRBJ1-5|.|TRBV5-6
TGTGCCAGCAGCTCGTGGGGACAGGACAATCAGCCCCAGCATTTT
CASSSWGQDNQPQHF
>.|TRBJ1-5|many|TRBV10-3
TGTGCCATCAGTGAGTCGAAAGGTGGTGGGTACGATCAGCCCCAGCATTTT
CAISESKGGGYDQPQHF
>TRBD1|TRBJ1-1|.|TRBV20-1
TGCTCTGTCGACAGGGGGACTGAAGCTTTCTTT
CSVDRGTEAFF
>.|TRBJ1-1|.|TRBV15
TGTGCCACCAGCAGAGATCCCCAGGGGTGGAACACTGAAGCTTTCTTT
CATSRDPQGWNTEAFF
>TRBD1|TRBJ1-2|.|TRBV27
TGTGCCAGCAGTGGGGGACAGGCCCTGAAGAATGGCTACACCTTC
CASSGGQALKNGYTF
>.|TRBJ2-5|.|TRBV6-2/TRBV6-3
TGTGCCAGCAGTTACTTCTTCCCGGGACTGCTCCTGGAGACCCAGTACTTC
CASSYFFPGLLLETQYF
>TRBD1|TRBJ2-7|.|TRBV28
TGTGCCAGCAGGGAAACAGGGGGCGACTACGAGCAGTACTTC
CASRETGGDYEQYF
>TRBD1|TRBJ1-1|.|TRBV28
TGTGCCAGCAGTTTGGACAGGGTCAGGACTGAAGCTTTCTTT
CASSLDRVRTEAFF
>.|TRBJ1-2|many|TRBV6-5
TGTGCCAGCAGTTACGCCGAGGACGCTAACTATGGCTACACCTTC
CASSYAEDANYGYTF
>.|TRBJ1-2|many|TRBV7-2
TGTGCCAGCAGGCCACGGGCGGAATATGGCTACACCTTC
CASRPRAEYGYTF
>.|TRBJ1-1|.|TRBV19
TGTGCCAGTAGTTGGGGAGGGGTCATGAACACTGAAGCTTTCTTT
CASSWGGVMNTEAFF
>.|TRBJ2-7|many|TRBV6-2/TRBV6-3
TGTGCCAGCAGTTACTATATATCCTACGAGCAGTACTTC
CASSYYISYEQYF
>TRBD1|TRBJ2-5|many|TRBV27
TGTGCCAGCACCGGAAGACCGGGACAGGGGTTATCAGAGACCCAGTACTTC
CASTGRPGQGLSETQYF
>TRBD1|TRBJ1-5|.|TRBV6-1
TGTGCCAGCACCCCCGCCGGGACAGGGGGACGACAGCCCCAGCATTTT
CASTPAGTGGRQPQHF
>.|TRBJ2-4|few|TRBV28
TGTGCCAGCAGTTCCCCTAGCGTTGACAAAAACATTCAGTACTTC
CASSSPSVDKNIQYF
>TRBD2|TRBJ2-7|many|TRBV28
TGTGCCAGCAGTTTTGGAGGGCAGCGGGGGACCTACGAGCAGTACTTC
CASSFGGQRGTYEQYF
>.|TRBJ2-3|few|TRBV15
TGTGCCACCAGCAGACCTGGTGAAGGCACAGATACGCAGTATTTT
CATSRPGEGTDTQYF
>.|TRBJ1-2|.|TRBV27
TGTGCCAGCAGTTTATCCAGGGTGTCTGGCTACACCTTC
CASSLSRVSGYTF
>.|TRBJ1-2|.|TRBV7-2
TGTGCCAGCAGCTTCCCGGGGGCTGACTACTATGGCTACACCTTC
CASSFPGADYYGYTF
>.|TRBJ1-2|many|TRBV9
TGTGCCAGCAGCGGCACAGGGATATCGGTTGATGGCTACACCTTC
CASSGTGISVDGYTF
>TRBD2|TRBJ2-5|.|TRBV2
TGTGCCAGCAGTTACACTAGCGGGAAGGAGACCCAGTACTTC
CASSYTSGKETQYF
>.|TRBJ1-4|.|TRBV6-5
TGTGCCAGCAGTACTAATGAAAAACTGTTTTTT
CASSTNEKLFF
>TRBD1|TRBJ1-1|many|TRBV12-3/TRBV12-4
TGTGCCAGCAGTTTGGGAGGGACAGTGAACACTGAAGCTTTCTTT
CASSLGGTVNTEAFF
>TRBD1|TRBJ2-7|many|TRBV12-3/TRBV12-4
TGTGCCAGCAGTTTATTCCGGTTAGGGGGCCACGAGCAGCACTTC
CASSLFRLGGHEQHF
>.|TRBJ2-7|.|TRBV7-8
TGTGCCAGCAGCGCTTCGGGACACTCTTCCTACGAGCAGTACTTC
CASSASGHSSYEQYF
>.|TRBJ1-5|few|TRBV4-1
TGCGCCAGCAGCCAAAACCCCGTGACGGAGCCCCAGCATTTT
CASSQNPVTEPQHF
>.|TRBJ2-7|.|TRBV7-8
TGTGCCAGCAGCGAGCGCTTAGGGCGAGGGTGGTCCTACGAGCAGTACTTC
CASSERLGRGWSYEQYF
>.|TRBJ1-3|many|TRBV6-1
TGTGCCAGCTGCGGGCCTTCCTCTGGAAACACCATATATTTT
CASCGPSSGNTIYF
>TRBD1|TRBJ1-5|many|TRBV12-3/TRBV12-4
TGTGCCAGCAGCCCCGGACAGGGTAATCATCAGCCCCAGCATTTT
CASSPGQGNHQPQHF